This T cell receptor (beta chain) was recorded in a study of cytomegalovirus exposure and HLA in healthy donors. Overall study results and limits: Serostatus for CMV was the only available immune exposure information. In a later analysis, the majority of CMV-associated beta chains seemingly showed HLA restriction. Trimming of TCR beta V- and J-genes showed a link, identified in a later analysis, to a missense DCLRE1C variant.

Both 60 Vbeta primers and 13 Jbeta primers went into the PCR. This table comes from immunoSEQ multiplex PCR, and its TCRdb copy is limited to in-frame clones, with some not included. The sample shows fewer than 150,000 clones, roughly three quarters of them seen only once. With regard to this clone: No antigen is known for it.

Material for sequencing was PBMCs. The sequence derives from a man in his forties in good health and CMV-seronegative.

The CDR3 reads CAWSVVGLNTEAFF. The CDR3 nucleotides are TGTGCCTGGAGTGTAGTCGGTTTGAACACTGAAGCTTTCTTT. This chain connects TRBV30 to TRBJ1-1; D call uncertain. V lost 0 bases and J lost 0, with 8 bases in between. Germline-derived CDR1 and CDR2 are GTSNPN and SVGIG (reference sequence). The CDR3 covers 14 residues. The full variable domain, with the rest looked up from reference TRBV30 and TRBJ1-1, is SQTIHQWPATLVQPVGSPLSLECTVEGTSNPNLYWYRQAAGRGLQLLFYSVGIGQISSEVPQNLSASRPQDRQFILSSKKLLLSDSGFYLCAWSVVGLNTEAFFGQGTRLTVV.